One and the same sample provided the 15 T cell receptor beta chains below, sequenced in a study of T cell changes during pregnancy in multiple sclerosis. TCRdb's copy holds only in-frame clones and misses some; the assay was immunoSEQ multiplex PCR. The sample contains 60,000 or so clones, about nine tenths of which appear only once. The input for sequencing was peripheral blood, taken in the second trimester of pregnancy. Source of these receptors: a female donor in good health, enrolled as a control in a pregnancy study.

The CDR3 region is CASSSPDTYYGYTF. The CDR3 nucleotides read TGTGCCAGCAGTTCCCCTGACACCTACTATGGCTACACCTTC. V is TRBV28 and J is TRBJ1-2; D gene ambiguous. V gave up 4 bases and J gave up 3 bases, with 12 bases separating them. CDR3 size: 14 residues. Germline V gene sequence: CDR1 MDHEN, CDR2 SYDVKM.

The chain recombines TRBV27 with TRBJ2-1; 11 bases map to TRBD2. CDR1 is MNHEY, CDR2 SMNVEV, per germline (reference sequence). V lost 8 bases and J lost 10; bases outside the gene matches: 10. This CDR3 contains 14 residues. This CDR3 is CASVGLADPREQFF. The CDR3 DNA is TGTGCCAGCGTGGGACTAGCGGACCCCCGAGAGCAGTTCTTC.

The V call is TRBV29-1, the J call TRBJ2-2; possibly TRBD2 for D (6 bases). Germline CDR1 SQVTM, CDR2 ANQGSEA. V shed 5 bases and J shed 4 bases, with 11 bases lying between them. The CDR3 is 13 residues long. The CDR3 coding sequence is TGCAGCGTTCGAGTGGGGGGCACCGGGGAGCTGTTTTTT. Its translation: CSVRVGGTGELFF.

V is TRBV10-3 and J is TRBJ2-3; no definite D call. Germline V gene data show CDR1 as ENHRY and CDR2 as SYGVKD. V was trimmed by 3 bases and J by 0 bases, leaving 13 bases between them. There are 16 residues in the CDR3. The CDR3 reads CAISDYGIASTDTQYF. CDR3 sequence (DNA): TGTGCCATCAGTGACTATGGAATAGCTAGCACAGATACGCAGTATTTT.

The V call is TRBV19, the J call TRBJ1-5; D is possibly TRBD1 (5 bases). CDR3 length: 14 residues. Germline CDR1 reads LNHDA; CDR2 reads SQIVND (reference sequence). The CDR3 DNA sequence: TGTGCTACCACGGGGGTCCTCTACAATCAGCCCCAGCATTTT. Protein sequence: CATTGVLYNQPQHF.

The chain has TRBV30 and TRBJ1-1; 8 bases are shared with TRBD1. After removal of 4 bases from V and 7 bases from J, the junction contained 8 bases not matched to a gene. The CDR3 has 13 amino acids. CDR1 is GTSNPN and CDR2 is SVGIG in the germline V gene (reference sequence). CDR3: CAWMPGGIFEAFF. The CDR3, as DNA: TGTGCCTGGATGCCAGGGGGCATATTTGAAGCTTTCTTT.

The V gene is TRBV7-8, the J gene TRBJ2-3, with 10 bases fitting TRBD2. From germline, CDR1 is SGHVS and CDR2 FQNEAQ. This CDR3 region has 16 residues. V dropped 4 bases and J dropped 0; count of bases not matched to a gene: 4. CDR3 coding DNA: TGTGCCAGCAGCTCCCGACTAGCGGGTAGCACAGATACGCAGTATTTT. Translated: CASSSRLAGSTDTQYF.

The genes are TRBV29-1 and TRBJ2-3; TRBD2 matches 7 bases. Germline values: CDR1 SQVTM, CDR2 ANQGSEA. J was trimmed by 2 bases and V by 4 bases; bases with no gene match: 6. The CDR3 runs to 14 residues. This chain's CDR3 is CSVAGTKVTDTQYF. CDR3 DNA: TGCAGCGTTGCCGGGACTAAGGTCACAGATACGCAGTATTTT.

The CDR3 reads CASSPLGQGNINEQFF. For the CDR3, the DNA is TGTGCCAGCAGTCCCCTGGGGCAGGGGAATATCAATGAGCAGTTCTTC. The chain couples TRBV27 to TRBJ2-1; weak D call: TRBD1 (6 bases). Trimming took off 5 bases at V and 6 bases at J, with 20 bases between the two ends. Germline loops: CDR1 MNHEY, CDR2 SMNVEV (reference sequence). The CDR3 is made up of 16 amino acids.

The rearrangement uses TRBV7-8 and TRBJ2-6, with 9 bases matching TRBD1. The CDR3 loop spans 19 amino acids. Germline loops: CDR1 SGHVS, CDR2 FQNEAQ. The ends lost 1 base at V and 3 bases at J; junction bases unmatched: 10. The CDR3 nucleotides are TGTGCCAGCAGCTTAGGTGGGGACAGGGTGCTCGGTGGGGCCAACGTCCTGACTTTC. This codes for CASSLGGDRVLGGANVLTF.

The J gene is TRBJ2-7, the V gene TRBV11-2; 7 positions agree with TRBD1. Losses at the gene ends were 5 bases for V and 2 bases for J; bases not matched to a gene: 9. This CDR3 spans 15 amino acids. The V gene's germline CDR1 is SGHAT and CDR2 FQNNGV. In DNA, the CDR3 is TGTGCCAGCAGCCAGGTTAGGGGGCGAACCTACGAGCAGTACTTC. Amino acid sequence: CASSQVRGRTYEQYF. Based on the CDR3 plus reference TRBV11-2 and TRBJ2-7, the full variable domain is EAGVAQSPRYKIIEKRQSVAFWCNPISGHATLYWYQQILGQGPKLLIQFQNNGVVDDSQLPKDRFSAERLKGVDSTLKIQPAKLEDSAVYLCASSQVRGRTYEQYFGPGTRLTVT.

The J gene is TRBJ2-4, the V gene TRBV28; D remains unclear. The CDR3 spans 12 residues. Germline CDR1 and CDR2: MDHEN and SYDVKM. V was shortened by 2 bases and J by 5 bases, with 4 bases between the two germline ends. As DNA, the CDR3 is TGTGCCAGCAGTTTAGGAGAAAACATTCAGTACTTC. This encodes CASSLGENIQYF.

This sequence joins TRBV30 and TRBJ1-5; the match to TRBD1 covers 9 bases. The V and J ends lost 2 bases and 2 bases, in that order; junction bases with no gene match: 7. Per germline, CDR1 GTSNPN and CDR2 SVGIG (reference sequence). The CDR3 spans 16 residues. The CDR3 nucleotides are TGTGCCTGGAGTCCGGGACAGGGATTTGGCAATCAGCCCCAGCATTTT. It codes for CAWSPGQGFGNQPQHF.

This chain uses TRBV11-2 with TRBJ2-7; TRBD1 is a possible D gene (6 bases). Trimming took 6 bases from V and 0 from J, leaving 12 bases between them. CDR1 SGHAT and CDR2 FQNNGV come from the germline V gene. The CDR3 is 14 amino acids. Written as DNA, the CDR3 is TGTGCCAGCAGGTACAGGGCCCTCTCCTACGAGCAGTACTTC. It yields the protein CASRYRALSYEQYF. The complete variable domain, with remaining parts taken from reference TRBV11-2 and TRBJ2-7, reads EAGVAQSPRYKIIEKRQSVAFWCNPISGHATLYWYQQILGQGPKLLIQFQNNGVVDDSQLPKDRFSAERLKGVDSTLKIQPAKLEDSAVYLCASRYRALSYEQYFGPGTRLTVT.

The chain employs TRBV4-2 and TRBJ2-2; tentative D call: TRBD2 (6 bases). The length of the CDR3 is 13 residues. The V and J ends lost 5 bases and 4 bases respectively, with 8 bases between them. CDR1 LGHNA and CDR2 YNFKEQ come from the germline V gene. CDR3 sequence: CASSVGGTGELFF. The CDR3 DNA is TGTGCCAGCAGCGTCGGGGGCACCGGGGAGCTGTTTTTT.